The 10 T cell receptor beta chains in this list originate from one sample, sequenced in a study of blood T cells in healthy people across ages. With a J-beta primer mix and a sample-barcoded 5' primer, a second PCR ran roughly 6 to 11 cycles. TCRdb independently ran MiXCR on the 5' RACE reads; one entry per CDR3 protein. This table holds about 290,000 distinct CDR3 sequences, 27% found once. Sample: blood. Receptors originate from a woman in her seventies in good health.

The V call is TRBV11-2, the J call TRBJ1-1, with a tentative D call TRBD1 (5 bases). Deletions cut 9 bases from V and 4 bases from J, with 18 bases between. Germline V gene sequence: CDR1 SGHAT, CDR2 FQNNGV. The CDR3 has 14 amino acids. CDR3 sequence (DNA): TGTGCCAGTAGCCCCGACGACAGAGTCACTGAAGCTTTCTTT. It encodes CASSPDDRVTEAFF.

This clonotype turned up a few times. CDR3 sequence: CASSQGGLRERGEQYF. CDR3 DNA: TGTGCCAGCAGCCAAGGAGGTCTGCGGGAGCGCGGCGAGCAGTACTTC. The J gene is TRBJ2-7, the V gene TRBV3-1; 7 bases fit TRBD2. CDR3 length equals 16 residues. Germline CDR1 reads LGHDT; CDR2 reads YNNKEL (reference sequence). Losses at the gene ends were 1 base for V and 6 bases for J; bases not matched to a gene: 12.

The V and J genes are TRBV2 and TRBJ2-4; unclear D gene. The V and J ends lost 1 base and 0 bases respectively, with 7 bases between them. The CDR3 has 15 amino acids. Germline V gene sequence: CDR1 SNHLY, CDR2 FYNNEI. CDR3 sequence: CASSEEFLAKNIQYF. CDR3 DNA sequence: TGTGCCAGCAGTGAAGAGTTCCTAGCCAAAAACATTCAGTACTTC.

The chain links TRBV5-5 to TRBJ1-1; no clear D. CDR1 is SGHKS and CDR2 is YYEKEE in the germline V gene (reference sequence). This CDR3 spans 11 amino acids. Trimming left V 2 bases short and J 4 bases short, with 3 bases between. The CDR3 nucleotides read TGTGCCAGCAGCTTCGGCACTGAAGCTTTCTTT. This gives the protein CASSFGTEAFF.

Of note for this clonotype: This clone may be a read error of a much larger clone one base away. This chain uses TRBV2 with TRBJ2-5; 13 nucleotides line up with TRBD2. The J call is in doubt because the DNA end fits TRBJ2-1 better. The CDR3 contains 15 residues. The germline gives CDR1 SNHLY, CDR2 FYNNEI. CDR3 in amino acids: CAGSTGTSGTNEQFF. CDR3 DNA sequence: TGTGCCGGCAGTACCGGGACTAGCGGGACGAATGAGCAGTTCTTC.

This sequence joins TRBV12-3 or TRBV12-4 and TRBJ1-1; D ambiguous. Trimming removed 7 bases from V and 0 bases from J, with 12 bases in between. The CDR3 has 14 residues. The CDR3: CASKGGRMNTEAFF. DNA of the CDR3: TGTGCCAGCAAGGGAGGTCGAATGAACACTGAAGCTTTCTTT.

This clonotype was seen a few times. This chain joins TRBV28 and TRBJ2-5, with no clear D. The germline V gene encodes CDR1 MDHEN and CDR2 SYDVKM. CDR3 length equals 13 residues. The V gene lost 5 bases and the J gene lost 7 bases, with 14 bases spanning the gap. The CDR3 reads CASSQTTPRTQYF. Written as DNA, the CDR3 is TGTGCCAGCAGTCAAACGACCCCCCGGACCCAGTACTTC.

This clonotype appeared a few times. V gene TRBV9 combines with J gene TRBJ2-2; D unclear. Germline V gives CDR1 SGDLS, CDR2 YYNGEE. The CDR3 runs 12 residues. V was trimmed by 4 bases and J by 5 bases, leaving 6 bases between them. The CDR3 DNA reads TGTGCCAGCAGCTACGCTACCGGGGAGCTGTTTTTT. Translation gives CASSYATGELFF.

The CDR3 sequence is CSVKTGLGEKLFF. In DNA, the CDR3 is TGCAGCGTTAAGACAGGGTTAGGTGAAAAACTGTTTTTT. This chain joins TRBV29-1 and TRBJ1-4; the match to TRBD1 covers 7 bases. CDR1 and CDR2 from the germline V gene are SQVTM and ANQGSEA. This CDR3 comprises 13 residues. Germline trimming cut 5 bases from V and 7 bases from J; bases unmatched to any gene: 7.

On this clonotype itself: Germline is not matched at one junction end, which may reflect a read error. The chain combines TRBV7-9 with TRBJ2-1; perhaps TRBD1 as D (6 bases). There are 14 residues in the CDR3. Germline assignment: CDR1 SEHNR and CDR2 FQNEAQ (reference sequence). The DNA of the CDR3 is TGCGCCAGCAACCCGGACAGCGTTAATAATGAGCAGTTCTTC. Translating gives CASNPDSVNNEQFF.